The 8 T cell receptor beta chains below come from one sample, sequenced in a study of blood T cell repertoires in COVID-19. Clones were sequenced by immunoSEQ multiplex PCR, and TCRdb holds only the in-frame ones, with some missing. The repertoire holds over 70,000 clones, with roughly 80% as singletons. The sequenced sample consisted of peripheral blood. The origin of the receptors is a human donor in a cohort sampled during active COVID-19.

DNA for the CDR3: TGCGCCAGCAGCTTGGCCCGGACAGCGAATGAAAAACTGTTTTTT. Translation gives CASSLARTANEKLFF. The chain uses TRBV5-1 and TRBJ1-4, with D perhaps matching TRBD1 (6 bases). There are 15 residues in the CDR3. V gave up 0 bases and J gave up 5 bases, with 11 bases separating them. CDR1 is SGHRS, CDR2 YFSETQ, per germline.

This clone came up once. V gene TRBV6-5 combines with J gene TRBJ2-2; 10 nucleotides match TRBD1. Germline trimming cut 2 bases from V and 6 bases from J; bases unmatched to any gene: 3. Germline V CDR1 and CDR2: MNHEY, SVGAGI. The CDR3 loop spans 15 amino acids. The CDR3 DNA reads TGTGCCAGCAGTTACGACAGGGGGCATTCCGGGGAGCTGTTTTTT. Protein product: CASSYDRGHSGELFF.

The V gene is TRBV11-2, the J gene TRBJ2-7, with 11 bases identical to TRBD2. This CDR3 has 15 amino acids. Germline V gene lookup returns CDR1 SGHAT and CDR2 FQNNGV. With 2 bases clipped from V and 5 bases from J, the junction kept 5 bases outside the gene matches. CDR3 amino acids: CASSLLAGGRNEQYF. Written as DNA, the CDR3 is TGTGCCAGCAGCTTATTAGCGGGAGGGCGGAACGAGCAGTACTTC. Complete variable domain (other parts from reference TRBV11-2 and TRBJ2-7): EAGVAQSPRYKIIEKRQSVAFWCNPISGHATLYWYQQILGQGPKLLIQFQNNGVVDDSQLPKDRFSAERLKGVDSTLKIQPAKLEDSAVYLCASSLLAGGRNEQYFGPGTRLTVT.

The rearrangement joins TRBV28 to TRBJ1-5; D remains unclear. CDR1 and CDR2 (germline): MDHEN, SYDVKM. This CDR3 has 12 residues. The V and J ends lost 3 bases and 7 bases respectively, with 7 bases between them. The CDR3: CASSFIFQPQHF. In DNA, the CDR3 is TGTGCCAGCAGTTTTATTTTCCAGCCCCAGCATTTT.

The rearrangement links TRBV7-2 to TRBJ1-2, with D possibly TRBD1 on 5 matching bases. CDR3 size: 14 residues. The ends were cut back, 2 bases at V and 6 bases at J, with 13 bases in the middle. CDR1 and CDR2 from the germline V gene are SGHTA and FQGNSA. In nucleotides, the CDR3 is TGTGCCAGCAGCTTATCTACGGGGGGTAATGGCTACACCTTC. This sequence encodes CASSLSTGGNGYTF.

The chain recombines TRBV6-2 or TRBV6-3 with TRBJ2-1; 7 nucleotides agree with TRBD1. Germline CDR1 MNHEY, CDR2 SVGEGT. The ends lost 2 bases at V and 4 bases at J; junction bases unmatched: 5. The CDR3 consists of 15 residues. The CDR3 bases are TGTGCCAGCAGTTACGGGTGGGACAGATACAATGAGCAGTTCTTC. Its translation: CASSYGWDRYNEQFF.

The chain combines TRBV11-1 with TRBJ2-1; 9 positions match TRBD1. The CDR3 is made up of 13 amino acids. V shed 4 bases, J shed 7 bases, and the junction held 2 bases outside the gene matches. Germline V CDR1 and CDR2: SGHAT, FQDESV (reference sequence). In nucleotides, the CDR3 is TGTGCCAGCAGCTCGACAGGGGGTAATGAGCAGTTCTTC. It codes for CASSSTGGNEQFF.

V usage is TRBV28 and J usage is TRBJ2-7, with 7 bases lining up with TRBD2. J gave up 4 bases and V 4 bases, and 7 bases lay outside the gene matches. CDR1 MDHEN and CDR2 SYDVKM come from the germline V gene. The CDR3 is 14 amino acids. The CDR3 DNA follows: TGTGCCAGCAGTTCGACTCTAGCGGAGTACGAGCAGTACTTC. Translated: CASSSTLAEYEQYF.